Listed here is a single TCR beta chain. The sample is drawn from a study of blood T cell repertoires in COVID-19. Background on the study: Whether acute or convalescent, the COVID-19 samples came from the United States, Italy and Spain.

The table came from immunoSEQ multiplex PCR; TCRdb's copy has only in-frame clones and leaves some out. The sample records about 170,000 clones, around 85% being singletons. While infection was still active, Seattle patients were enrolled and then followed longitudinally. The source of this sequence is an older woman with COVID-19, enrolled during active disease. The sample was peripheral blood.

CDR3 protein: CASRDRGEGQEQFF. DNA of the CDR3: TGTGCCAGCAGGGATAGGGGGGAGGGTCAAGAGCAGTTCTTC. The chain links TRBV6-5 to TRBJ2-1; possible D gene TRBD2, 7 bases. The germline V and J ends were trimmed by 6 bases and 10 bases, with 19 bases remaining between them. Germline-derived CDR1 and CDR2 are MNHEY and SVGAGI. The CDR3 is 14 residues long.